These T cell receptor beta chains were read from a single sample in a study of human T cells and chemical hapten exposure. Via MiXCR, TCRdb re-called the RACE reads, giving one row per CDR3 protein. The sample has around 300,000 distinct CDR3 sequences; over 7.5% are singletons. The input for sequencing was whole blood, taken in connection with sensitization to the hapten diphenylcyclopropenone (DPC). All receptors come from a man aged 18 to 30 with alopecia areata. Some clones in this sample may be carry-over from other donors' samples. Each CDR3 is given with its conserved first and last residue. A D gene is named only where the DNA matches it firmly. Only some rows state a clone size, as once, few, many or a class for expanded clones.

v_call clone_size d_call cdr3_length cdr3_aa
TRBV29-1 - - 10 CSGQEETQYF
TRBV7-2 - - 12 CASTVSRDGYTF
TRBV24-1 - TRBD1 15 CATSDSGTGRYEQYF
TRBV2 few - 16 CASSETQRGSFYGYTF
TRBV12-5 few - 14 CASDAGGANEKLFF
TRBV3-1 once - 13 CASGRENTGELFF
TRBV6-2/TRBV6-3 few - 14 CASRREQGHYGYTF
TRBV7-2 - - 14 CASSSGRTRNTIYF
TRBV28 few - 17 CASSGGRGEGHPNEQFF
TRBV20-1 - TRBD2 13 CSARRGGQNEQFF
TRBV29-1 - TRBD2 13 CSVGGGSYNEQFF
TRBV6-2/TRBV6-3 few - 15 CASSNTGLAKNIQYF
TRBV6-6 - - 14 CASSYSNRLDTQYF
TRBV4-1 many - 15 CASSQGSGRHTEAFF
TRBV11-2 few - 16 CASSLYDLIFTGELFF
TRBV2 - - 15 CASSERRGTLYEQYF
TRBV6-6 - - 14 CASSYSEGSSEAFF
TRBV12-3/TRBV12-4 - TRBD1 15 CASSSGGQYTGELFF
TRBV20-1 - - 11 CSASRAAEAFF
TRBV11-1 few - 16 CASSPPVISSYNEQFF
TRBV6-5 few - 15 CASSYSTSLGQPQHF
TRBV3-1 - TRBD1 18 CASSHYPGQGRYTGELFF
TRBV7-2 - TRBD1 15 CASSRTGTGIYEQFF
TRBV12-3/TRBV12-4 many TRBD1 15 CASSFDRASNQPQHF
TRBV10-3 - - 13 CAISEPRQETQYF
TRBV4-2 few TRBD1 14 CASSHEQGEETQYF
TRBV20-1 many TRBD1 14 CSASPLGQYQPQHF
TRBV7-2 many - 16 CASSLAPVYSNQPQHF
TRBV29-1 few - 13 CSVEDWAVNEQFF
TRBV5-1 few TRBD2 14 CASSAGTSSYEQYF
TRBV11-2 many - 14 CASSLNPDTDTQYF
TRBV12-3/TRBV12-4 many TRBD1 17 CASSRLRDRGRGEKLFF
TRBV12-3/TRBV12-4 few - 13 CASSPSREQEAFF
TRBV7-6 - TRBD1 15 CASSLRTGRASPLHF
TRBV12-3/TRBV12-4 - - 14 CASSPAGQSYGYTF
TRBV6-2/TRBV6-3 - TRBD1 14 CASRNPGQGNGYTF
TRBV5-1 few - 14 CATREGPGANVLTF
TRBV10-2 - - 16 CASSAPEKTSTDTQYF
TRBV18 many - 13 CASSRQESYGYTF
TRBV4-3 - - 15 CASSQDNAGSYGYTF
TRBV7-9 few - 12 CASSFVTPAAFF